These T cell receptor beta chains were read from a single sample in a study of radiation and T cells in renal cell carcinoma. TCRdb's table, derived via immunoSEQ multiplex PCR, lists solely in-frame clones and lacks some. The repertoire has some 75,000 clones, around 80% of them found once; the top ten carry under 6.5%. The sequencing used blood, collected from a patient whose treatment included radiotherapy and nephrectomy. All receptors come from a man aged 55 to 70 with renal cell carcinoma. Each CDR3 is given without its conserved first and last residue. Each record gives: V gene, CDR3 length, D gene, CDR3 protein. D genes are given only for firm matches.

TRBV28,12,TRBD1,ASSDRGPNYGYT
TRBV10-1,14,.,ASSDYRDLGTDTQY
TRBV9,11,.,ASSVGRYNEQF
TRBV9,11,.,ASSVATNTEAF
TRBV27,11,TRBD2,ASSLSESGILF
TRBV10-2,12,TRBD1,ASRTGGTKNIQY
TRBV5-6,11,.,ASSSDADQPQH
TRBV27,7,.,ASPGEQY
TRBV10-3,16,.,AISEAPGGSRRNQPQH
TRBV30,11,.,AWSVAGDGEQY
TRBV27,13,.,ASKKAGQLNTEAF
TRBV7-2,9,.,ASSSTDTQY
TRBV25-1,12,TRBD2,ASSESGGAETQY
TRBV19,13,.,ASSTGTVTGNTIY
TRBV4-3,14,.,ASSQERGQILYEQY
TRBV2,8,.,ASKWNTIY
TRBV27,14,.,ASSKGRGFGAYEQY
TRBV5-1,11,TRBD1,ASSLQGNFEAF
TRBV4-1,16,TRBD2,ASSQDSGGLAYIGELF
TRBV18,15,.,ASSPSRRGRVTYEQY
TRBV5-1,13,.,ASSLEGLRNNEQF
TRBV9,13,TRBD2,ASSESSGSWETQY
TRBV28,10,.,ASSLRVNEQY
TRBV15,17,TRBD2,ATSREIGGTSGNSYEQY